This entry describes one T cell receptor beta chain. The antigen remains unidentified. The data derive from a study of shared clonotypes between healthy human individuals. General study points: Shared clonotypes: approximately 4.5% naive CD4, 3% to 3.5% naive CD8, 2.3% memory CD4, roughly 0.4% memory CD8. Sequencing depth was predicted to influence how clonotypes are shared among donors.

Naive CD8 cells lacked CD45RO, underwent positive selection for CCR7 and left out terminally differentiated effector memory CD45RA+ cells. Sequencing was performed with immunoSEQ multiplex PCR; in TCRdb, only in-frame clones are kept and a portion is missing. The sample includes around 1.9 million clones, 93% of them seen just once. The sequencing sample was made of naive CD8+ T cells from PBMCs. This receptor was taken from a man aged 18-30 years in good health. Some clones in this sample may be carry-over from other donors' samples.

CDR3 loop: CASSRDSRNEKLFF. DNA of the CDR3: TGTGCCAGCAGCCGAGACAGCCGAAATGAAAAACTGTTTTTT. The rearrangement uses TRBV7-8 and TRBJ1-4, with D possibly TRBD1 on 5 matching bases. The CDR3 spans 14 residues. Germline CDR1 SGHVS, CDR2 FQNEAQ. Trimming removed 5 bases from V and 5 bases from J, with 12 bases in between.